This T cell receptor beta chain was identified during a study of control samples from healthy donors and cancer patients. The CDR3 runs 19 residues. Trimming stripped 2 bases from V and 2 bases from J, with 22 bases between. Germline lookup yields CDR1 SNHLY and CDR2 FYNNEI. Data came from immunoSEQ multiplex PCR; TCRdb stores just in-frame clones and leaves some out. Of about 130,000 clones in the sample, about 90% are singletons; the top ten hold over 2%. The source material was blood. The clonotype was recovered from a woman aged 50 to 60 in good health. The chain uses TRBV2 and TRBJ1-5; possibly TRBD1 for D (6 bases). CDR3 sequence reads: CASSERTPPGTTRNQPQHF. CDR3 nucleotide sequence: TGTGCCAGCAGTGAAAGGACTCCGCCCGGGACAACCCGCAATCAGCCCCAGCATTTT. Full variable domain (missing parts from reference TRBV2 and TRBJ1-5): EPEVTQTPSHQVTQMGQEVILRCVPISNHLYFYWYRQILGQKVEFLVSFYNNEISEKSEIFDDQFSVERPDGSNFTLKIRSTKLEDSAMYFCASSERTPPGTTRNQPQHFGDGTRLSIL.